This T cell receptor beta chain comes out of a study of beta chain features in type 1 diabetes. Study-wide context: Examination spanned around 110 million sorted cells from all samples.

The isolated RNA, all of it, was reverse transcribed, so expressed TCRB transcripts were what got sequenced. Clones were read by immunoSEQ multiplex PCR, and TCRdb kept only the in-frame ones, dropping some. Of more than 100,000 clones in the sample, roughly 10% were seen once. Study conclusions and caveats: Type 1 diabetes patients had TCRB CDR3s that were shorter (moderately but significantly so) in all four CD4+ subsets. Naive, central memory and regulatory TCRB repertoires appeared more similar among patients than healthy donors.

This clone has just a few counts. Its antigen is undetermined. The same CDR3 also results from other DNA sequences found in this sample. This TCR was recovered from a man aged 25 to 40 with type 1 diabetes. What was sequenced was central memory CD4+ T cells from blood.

The CDR3 sequence is CASSPGGDQPQHF. CDR3 in DNA: TGTGCCAGCTCCCCTGGGGGGGATCAGCCCCAGCATTTT. The rearrangement joins TRBV18 to TRBJ1-5, with D perhaps matching TRBD1 (5 bases). Per the germline V gene, CDR1 is KGHSH and CDR2 is LQKENI. This CDR3 has 13 residues. V shed 6 bases and J shed 5 bases, with 11 bases lying between them. Supplemented by reference TRBV18 and TRBJ1-5, the full variable domain reads NAGVMQNPRHLVRRRGQEARLRCSPMKGHSHVYWYRQLPEEGLKFMVYLQKENIIDESGMPKERFSAEFPKEGPSILRIQQVVRGDSAAYFCASSPGGDQPQHFGDGTRLSIL.